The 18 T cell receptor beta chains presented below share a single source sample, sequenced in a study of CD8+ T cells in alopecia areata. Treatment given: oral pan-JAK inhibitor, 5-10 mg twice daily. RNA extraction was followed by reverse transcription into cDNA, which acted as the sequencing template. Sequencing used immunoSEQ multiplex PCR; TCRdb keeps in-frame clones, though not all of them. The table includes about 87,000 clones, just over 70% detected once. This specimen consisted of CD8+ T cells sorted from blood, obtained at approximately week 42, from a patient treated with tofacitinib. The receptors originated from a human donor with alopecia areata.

CDR3: CASSGSGGANNEQFF. CDR3 in DNA: TGTGCCAGCAGCGGTAGCGGGGGGGCCAACAATGAGCAGTTCTTC. The rearrangement uses TRBV7-3 and TRBJ2-1, with 11 bases lining up with TRBD2. The CDR3 contains 15 residues. After removal of 5 bases from V and 5 bases from J, the junction contained 5 bases not matched to a gene. The germline V gene has CDR1 SGHTA and CDR2 FQGTGA.

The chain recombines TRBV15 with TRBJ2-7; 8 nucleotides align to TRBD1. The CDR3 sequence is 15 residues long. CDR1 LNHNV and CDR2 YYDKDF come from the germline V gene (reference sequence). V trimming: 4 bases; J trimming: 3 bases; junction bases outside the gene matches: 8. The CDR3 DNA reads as TGTGCCACCAGCACGGACAGGGAAAAAAACTACGAGCAGTACTTC. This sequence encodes CATSTDREKNYEQYF.

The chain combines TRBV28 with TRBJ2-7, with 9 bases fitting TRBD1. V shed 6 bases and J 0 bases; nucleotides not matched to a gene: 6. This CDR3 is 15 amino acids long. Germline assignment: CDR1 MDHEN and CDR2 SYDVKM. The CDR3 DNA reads TGTGCCAGCAGCTCAGACAGGGGGGTCTCCTACGAGCAGTACTTC. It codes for CASSSDRGVSYEQYF.

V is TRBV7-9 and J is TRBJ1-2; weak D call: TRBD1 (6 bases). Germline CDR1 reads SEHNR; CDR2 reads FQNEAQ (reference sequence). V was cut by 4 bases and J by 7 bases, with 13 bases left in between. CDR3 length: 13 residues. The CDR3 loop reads CASSSPGAAGYTF. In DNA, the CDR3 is TGTGCCAGCAGCTCGCCGGGGGCTGCTGGCTACACCTTC.

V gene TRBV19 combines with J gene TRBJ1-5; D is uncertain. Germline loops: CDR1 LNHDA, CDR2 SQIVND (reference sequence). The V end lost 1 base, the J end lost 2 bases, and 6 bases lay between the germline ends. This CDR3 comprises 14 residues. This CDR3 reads CASSIVSGNQPQHF. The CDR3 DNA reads TGTGCCAGTAGTATAGTGTCAGGCAATCAGCCCCAGCATTTT.

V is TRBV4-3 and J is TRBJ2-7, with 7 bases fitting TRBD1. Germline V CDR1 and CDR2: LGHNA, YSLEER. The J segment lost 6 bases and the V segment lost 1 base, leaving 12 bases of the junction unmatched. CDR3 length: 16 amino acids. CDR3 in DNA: TGCGCCAGCAGCCAAGTATGGACAGGTGCCCTACCCGAGCAGTACTTC. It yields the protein CASSQVWTGALPEQYF.

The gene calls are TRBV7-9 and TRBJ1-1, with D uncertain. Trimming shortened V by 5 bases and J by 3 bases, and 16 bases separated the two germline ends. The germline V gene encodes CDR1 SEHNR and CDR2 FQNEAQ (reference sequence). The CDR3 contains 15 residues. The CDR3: CASSPPGTRDTEAFF. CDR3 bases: TGTGCCAGCAGCCCTCCGGGAACCCGGGACACTGAAGCTTTCTTT.

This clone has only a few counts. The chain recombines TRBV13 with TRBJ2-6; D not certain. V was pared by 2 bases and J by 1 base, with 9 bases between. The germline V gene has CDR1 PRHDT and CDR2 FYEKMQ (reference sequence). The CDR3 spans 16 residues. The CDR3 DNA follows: TGTGCCAGCAGCTTAAGTGTGGGGTCTGGGGCCAACGTCCTGACTTTC. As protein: CASSLSVGSGANVLTF.

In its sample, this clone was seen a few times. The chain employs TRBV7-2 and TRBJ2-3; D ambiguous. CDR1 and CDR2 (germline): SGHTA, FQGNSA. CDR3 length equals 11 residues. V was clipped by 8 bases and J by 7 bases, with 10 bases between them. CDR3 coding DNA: TGTGCCAGCTCCCCGGGCAATACGCAGTATTTT. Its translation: CASSPGNTQYF.

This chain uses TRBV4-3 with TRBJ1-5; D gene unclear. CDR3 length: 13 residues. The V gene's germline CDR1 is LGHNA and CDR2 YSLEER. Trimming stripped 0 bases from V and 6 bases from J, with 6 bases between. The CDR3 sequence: CASSQELGQPQHF. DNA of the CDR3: TGCGCCAGCAGCCAAGAACTCGGTCAGCCCCAGCATTTT.

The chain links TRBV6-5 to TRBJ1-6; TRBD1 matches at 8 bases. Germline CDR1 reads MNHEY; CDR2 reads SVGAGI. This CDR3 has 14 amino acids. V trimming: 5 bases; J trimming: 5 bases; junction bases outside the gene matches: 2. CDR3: CASSMGQDNSPLHF. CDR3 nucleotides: TGTGCCAGCAGTATGGGACAGGATAATTCACCCCTCCACTTT.

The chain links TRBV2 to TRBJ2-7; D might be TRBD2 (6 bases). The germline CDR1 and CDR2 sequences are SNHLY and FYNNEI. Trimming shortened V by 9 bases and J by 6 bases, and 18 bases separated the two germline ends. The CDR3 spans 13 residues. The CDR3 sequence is CAREGNPSGEQYF. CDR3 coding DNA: TGTGCCAGGGAGGGAAACCCTAGTGGCGAGCAGTACTTC. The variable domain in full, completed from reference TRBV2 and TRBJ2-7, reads EPEVTQTPSHQVTQMGQEVILRCVPISNHLYFYWYRQILGQKVEFLVSFYNNEISEKSEIFDDQFSVERPDGSNFTLKIRSTKLEDSAMYFCAREGNPSGEQYFGPGTRLTVT.

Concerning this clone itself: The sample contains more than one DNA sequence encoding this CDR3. The DNA for the CDR3 is TGCAGCGTTGAAGATAGACAGGGTGGCTACACCTTC. Protein product: CSVEDRQGGYTF. The chain joins TRBV29-1 to TRBJ1-2; 7 bases fit TRBD1. CDR1 SQVTM and CDR2 ANQGSEA come from the germline V gene. CDR3 length: 12 residues. V shed 0 bases and J 7 bases; nucleotides not matched to a gene: 2. Supplemented by reference TRBV29-1 and TRBJ1-2, the full variable domain reads SAVISQKPSRDICQRGTSLTIQCQVDSQVTMMFWYRQQPGQSLTLIATANQGSEATYESGFVIDKFPISRPNLTFSTLTVSNMSPEDSSIYLCSVEDRQGGYTFGSGTRLTVV.

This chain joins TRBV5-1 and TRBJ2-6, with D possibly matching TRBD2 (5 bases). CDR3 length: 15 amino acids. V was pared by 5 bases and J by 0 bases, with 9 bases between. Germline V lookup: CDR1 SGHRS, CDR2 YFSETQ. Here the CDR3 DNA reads TGCGCCAGCAGGACGGGGAGCTCTGGGGCCAACGTCCTGACTTTC. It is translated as CASRTGSSGANVLTF.

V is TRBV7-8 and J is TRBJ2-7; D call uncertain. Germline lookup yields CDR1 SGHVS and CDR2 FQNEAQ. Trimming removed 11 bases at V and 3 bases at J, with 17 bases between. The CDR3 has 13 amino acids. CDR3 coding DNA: TGTGCCCCAAGTGGGCCTCATAACTACGAGCAGTACTTC. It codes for CAPSGPHNYEQYF.

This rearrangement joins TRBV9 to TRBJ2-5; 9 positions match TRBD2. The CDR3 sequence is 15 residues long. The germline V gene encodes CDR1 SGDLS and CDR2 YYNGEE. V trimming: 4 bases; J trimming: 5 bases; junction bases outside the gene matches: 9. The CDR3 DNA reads TGTGCCAGCAGCCCCGGAGCGGGGGGCATGGAGACCCAGTACTTC. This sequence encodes CASSPGAGGMETQYF.

The chain's CDR3 is CASSIGTDYEKLFF. CDR3 coding DNA: TGTGCCAGCAGCATTGGGACCGACTATGAAAAACTGTTTTTT. The V and J genes are TRBV7-9 and TRBJ1-4, with D possibly being TRBD1 (5 bases). Germline values: CDR1 SEHNR, CDR2 FQNEAQ (reference sequence). CDR3 size: 14 residues. V was trimmed by 5 bases and J by 6 bases, leaving 13 bases between them.

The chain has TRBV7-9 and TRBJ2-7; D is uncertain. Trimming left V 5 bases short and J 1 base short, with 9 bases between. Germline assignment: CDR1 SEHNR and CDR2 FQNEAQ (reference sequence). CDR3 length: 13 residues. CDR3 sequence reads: CASSPLGSYEQYF. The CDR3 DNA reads TGTGCCAGCAGCCCCCTCGGGTCCTACGAGCAGTACTTC.